These 25 T cell receptor beta chains originate from one sample sequenced in a study of T cell changes during pregnancy in multiple sclerosis. The repertoire was sequenced with immunoSEQ multiplex PCR; TCRdb's copy has only in-frame clones and lacks some. The table lists 56,000 or so clones, about nine tenths of them singletons, with approximately 2.3% in the top ten. Sequenced material: peripheral blood, taken in the first trimester of pregnancy. All receptors come from a female donor in good health, enrolled as a control in a pregnancy study.

This clone turned up a few times. This chain uses TRBV5-5 with TRBJ1-1; D gene unclear. Germline CDR1 and CDR2: SGHKS and YYEKEE (reference sequence). The CDR3 is 13 residues long. With 2 bases removed from V and 2 bases from J, the gap between germline ends came to 7 bases. The CDR3 reads CASSFGLNTEAFF. The CDR3 region has the DNA TGTGCCAGCAGCTTCGGGTTAAACACTGAAGCTTTCTTT.

This chain uses TRBV7-9 with TRBJ1-3, with D tentatively TRBD1 (6 bases). CDR1 and CDR2 from the germline V gene are SEHNR and FQNEAQ (reference sequence). The length of the CDR3 is 19 residues. V gave up 10 bases and J gave up 3 bases, with 31 bases separating them. The CDR3 region is CAIEGETLGRTKDGNTIYF. The CDR3 DNA is TGTGCCATCGAGGGGGAAACTTTGGGACGGACCAAAGATGGAAACACCATATATTTT.

The V gene is TRBV7-6, the J gene TRBJ1-1; D is possibly TRBD1 (6 bases). The length of the CDR3 is 14 residues. The germline gives CDR1 SGHVS, CDR2 FNYEAQ. With 5 bases removed from V and 3 bases from J, the gap between germline ends came to 13 bases. CDR3 loop: CASSINRDDTEAFF. As DNA, the CDR3 is TGTGCCAGCAGCATCAACAGGGACGACACTGAAGCTTTCTTT. The full variable domain, its missing parts supplied by reference TRBV7-6 and TRBJ1-1, is GAGVSQSPRYKVTKRGQDVALRCDPISGHVSLYWYRQALGQGPEFLTYFNYEAQQDKSGLPNDRFSAERPEGSISTLTIQRTEQRDSAMYRCASSINRDDTEAFFGQGTRLTVV.

This clone was seen just once. The chain couples TRBV2 to TRBJ2-2, with D possibly matching TRBD2 (6 bases). Germline lookup yields CDR1 SNHLY and CDR2 FYNNEI. This CDR3 region has 14 residues. V dropped 7 bases and J dropped 4 bases, with 13 bases sitting between them. The CDR3 sequence: CASKEGLSTGELFF. For the CDR3, the DNA is TGTGCCAGCAAGGAGGGGCTAAGCACCGGGGAGCTGTTTTTT.

V gene TRBV18 combines with J gene TRBJ2-1, with a possible D match to TRBD2 (6 bases). Trimming took 2 bases from V and 3 from J, leaving 11 bases between them. CDR3 length: 15 amino acids. The germline V gene has CDR1 KGHSH and CDR2 LQKENI. This chain's CDR3 is CASSPGPGVYNEQFF. CDR3 DNA sequence: TGTGCCAGCTCACCAGGTCCGGGAGTCTACAATGAGCAGTTCTTC.

This clone has a single count. V usage is TRBV19 and J usage is TRBJ2-7; the D gene is possibly TRBD1 (6 bases). V lost 5 bases and J lost 1, with 18 bases in between. The CDR3 has 16 amino acids. Per the germline V gene, CDR1 is LNHDA and CDR2 is SQIVND (reference sequence). This CDR3 reads CASSPTASRGSYEQYF. CDR3 bases: TGTGCCAGTAGTCCTACAGCCTCGAGGGGGTCCTACGAGCAGTACTTC. The full variable domain, in which reference TRBV19 and TRBJ2-7 provide the parts outside the CDR3, is DGGITQSPKYLFRKEGQNVTLSCEQNLNHDAMYWYRQDPGQGLRLIYYSQIVNDFQKGDIAEGYSVSREKKESFPLTVTSAQKNPTAFYLCASSPTASRGSYEQYFGPGTRLTVT.

CDR3 DNA: TGTGCCAGCAGCTTGGCAGGGGCCCCTGGGGCTGAAGCTTTCTTT. It encodes CASSLAGAPGAEAFF. The chain is built from TRBV5-6 and TRBJ1-1, with a tentative D call TRBD1 (6 bases). Trimming shortened V by 0 bases and J by 6 bases, and 15 bases separated the two germline ends. CDR3 length: 15 residues. The germline V gene has CDR1 SGHDT and CDR2 YYEEEE.

This clone occurred a few times. CDR3 bases: TGTGCCAGCAGCCTCAGTGCACGGGATACCGGGGAGCTGTTTTTT. It specifies CASSLSARDTGELFF. This chain uses TRBV4-2 with TRBJ2-2, with D possibly matching TRBD2 (5 bases). Trimming pared 4 bases from V and 5 bases from J, leaving 14 bases between. Germline V gene data show CDR1 as LGHNA and CDR2 as YNFKEQ. The CDR3 spans 15 residues.

The V gene is TRBV6-1, the J gene TRBJ1-1; TRBD1 agrees at 8 bases. This CDR3 comprises 12 residues. CDR1 is MNHNS, CDR2 SASEGT, per germline. V shed 6 bases and J 5 bases; nucleotides not matched to a gene: 2. The CDR3 DNA is TGTGCCAGCAGGACAGGGGAGACTGAAGCTTTCTTT. Translating it yields CASRTGETEAFF.

J is TRBJ1-1 and V is TRBV5-1; possibly TRBD1 for D (6 bases). Germline V CDR1 and CDR2: SGHRS, YFSETQ. CDR3 size: 14 residues. Trimming left V 3 bases short and J 1 base short, with 10 bases between. CDR3 amino acids: CASSYDRRNTEAFF. The CDR3 DNA is TGCGCCAGCAGCTACGACAGGAGGAACACTGAAGCTTTCTTT.

As DNA, the CDR3 is TGTGCCAGCAGCTTCGCAGGCACGGCAGAGACCCAGTACTTC. Its protein is CASSFAGTAETQYF. This chain links TRBV7-8 with TRBJ2-5; D uncertain. The CDR3 consists of 14 residues. The ends were cut back, 3 bases at V and 4 bases at J, with 12 bases in the middle. The germline CDR1 and CDR2 sequences are SGHVS and FQNEAQ.

The V gene is TRBV10-3, the J gene TRBJ2-7; 9 bases line up with TRBD1. This CDR3 comprises 14 residues. CDR1 and CDR2 (germline): ENHRY, SYGVKD. J was trimmed by 6 bases and V by 3 bases; bases with no gene match: 6. In DNA, the CDR3 is TGTGCCATCAGTGATGACAGGGGGTCCGTCGAGCAGTACTTC. The encoded protein is CAISDDRGSVEQYF.

The CDR3 nucleotides read TGCGCCAGCAGCTTGGTATGGGGAGGTAATTCACCCCTCCACTTT. Protein product: CASSLVWGGNSPLHF. This rearrangement joins TRBV5-1 to TRBJ1-6; D remains unclear. The CDR3 consists of 15 residues. Trimming pared 0 bases from V and 6 bases from J, leaving 10 bases between. Germline assignment: CDR1 SGHRS and CDR2 YFSETQ.

The chain carries TRBV18 and TRBJ2-3, with 10 bases identical to TRBD2. After removal of 1 base from V and 5 bases from J, the junction contained 0 bases not matched to a gene. This CDR3 comprises 14 residues. Germline V gene lookup returns CDR1 KGHSH and CDR2 LQKENI. The CDR3 nucleotides read TGTGCCAGCTCACCACGGACTAGCGGAGATACGCAGTATTTT. It yields the protein CASSPRTSGDTQYF.

The genes are TRBV7-3 and TRBJ2-7; TRBD1 aligns across 7 bases. This CDR3 comprises 13 residues. CDR1 is SGHTA, CDR2 FQGTGA, per germline. The V segment lost 6 bases and the J segment 1 base; nucleotides outside the gene matches: 3. This chain's CDR3 is CASSWGQSYEQYF. CDR3 bases: TGTGCCAGCAGTTGGGGACAGTCCTACGAGCAGTACTTC.

The chain links TRBV27 to TRBJ2-1; 7 nucleotides match TRBD2. Germline V gene lookup returns CDR1 MNHEY and CDR2 SMNVEV (reference sequence). The CDR3 loop spans 14 amino acids. V gave up 7 bases and J gave up 2 bases; unmatched junction bases: 5. As DNA, the CDR3 is TGTGCCAGCAATGTGGGAGGGCCCTACAATGAGCAGTTCTTC. This codes for CASNVGGPYNEQFF.

DNA of the CDR3: TGTGCCAGCAGTTACGGGACTAGCGGATTCACCGGGGAGCTGTTTTTT. This codes for CASSYGTSGFTGELFF. This chain links TRBV6-6 with TRBJ2-2; 11 bases match TRBD2. V shed 2 bases, J shed 4 bases, and the junction held 3 bases outside the gene matches. Germline V lookup: CDR1 MNHNY, CDR2 SVGAGI (reference sequence). The CDR3 loop spans 16 amino acids.

This chain joins TRBV19 and TRBJ1-2; D not certain. Trimming removed 4 bases from V and 6 bases from J, with 15 bases in between. Germline V gives CDR1 LNHDA, CDR2 SQIVND (reference sequence). CDR3 size: 14 residues. CDR3 coding DNA: TGTGCCAGTAGTAACCGGGAGACAAGGAATGGCTACACCTTC. Translation gives CASSNRETRNGYTF.

V is TRBV5-4 and J is TRBJ1-2; weak D call: TRBD1 (5 bases). This CDR3 has 15 residues. V lost 0 bases to trimming and J lost 5 bases, with 14 bases between them. Germline loops: CDR1 SGHNT, CDR2 YYREEE (reference sequence). In DNA, the CDR3 is TGTGCCAGCAGCTTGGAAGGCAGGGCTGGGTATGGCTACACCTTC. This gives the protein CASSLEGRAGYGYTF.

V is TRBV29-1 and J is TRBJ1-1; possible D gene TRBD1, 5 bases. Germline V gene sequence: CDR1 SQVTM, CDR2 ANQGSEA. Between the trimmed V and J ends, which lost 0 bases and 5 bases, there was a span of 10 bases. There are 13 residues in the CDR3. As DNA, the CDR3 is TGCAGCGTTGAAGATCTACCAGGGACTGAAGCTTTCTTT. Translation: CSVEDLPGTEAFF.

About this clone: The same CDR3 can be traced to other DNA sequences in this sample. V gene TRBV7-9 combines with J gene TRBJ2-3; a weak D match, TRBD2 (7 bases). V was clipped by 5 bases and J by 5 bases, with 14 bases between them. The germline gives CDR1 SEHNR, CDR2 FQNEAQ (reference sequence). This CDR3 spans 14 amino acids. The CDR3 here is CASSLRGGRDTQYF. The CDR3 nucleotides are TGTGCCAGCAGCCTTAGGGGGGGCCGAGATACGCAGTATTTT.

This chain joins TRBV7-9 and TRBJ1-2; D is uncertain. The CDR3 sequence is 15 residues long. V was cut by 0 bases and J by 4 bases, with 12 bases left in between. The germline CDR1 and CDR2 sequences are SEHNR and FQNEAQ (reference sequence). CDR3 sequence: CASSLASPISYGYTF. CDR3 sequence (DNA): TGTGCCAGCAGCTTAGCTAGTCCCATTTCCTATGGCTACACCTTC.

The chain recombines TRBV5-1 with TRBJ2-1; 10 nucleotides align to TRBD2. J was trimmed by 7 bases and V by 7 bases; bases with no gene match: 11. The CDR3 has 15 amino acids. Germline values: CDR1 SGHRS, CDR2 YFSETQ. The CDR3 DNA reads as TGCGCCAGCTCCTACCTAGCGGGAGAAGGAAATGAGCAGTTCTTC. This encodes CASSYLAGEGNEQFF.

This clone showed up just once. The chain uses TRBV4-1 and TRBJ2-3; 14 bases are shared with TRBD2. The germline gives CDR1 MGHRA, CDR2 YSYEKL. V was clipped by 1 base and J by 0 bases; unmatched bases: 0. The CDR3 consists of 17 residues. This chain's CDR3 is CASSQGLAGGSTDTQYF. CDR3 DNA sequence: TGCGCCAGCAGCCAAGGACTAGCGGGGGGGAGCACAGATACGCAGTATTTT.

This chain joins TRBV5-4 and TRBJ2-5; D is unresolved. V lost 0 bases, J lost 0 bases, and 6 bases lay in between. This CDR3 has 14 amino acids. Germline lookup yields CDR1 SGHNT and CDR2 YYREEE (reference sequence). The CDR3 spells CASSLAGYQETQYF. In DNA, the CDR3 is TGTGCCAGCAGCTTGGCCGGGTACCAAGAGACCCAGTACTTC.